The 18 T cell receptor beta chains presented below share a single source sample, sequenced in a study of technical replicates of blood from several donors. Measured with immunoSEQ multiplex PCR; TCRdb has only the in-frame clones, and not every one. The sample has around 76,000 clones, 75% to 95% seen once. Material for sequencing was T cells isolated from PBMCs. Every receptor here comes from a human donor in good health.

V is TRBV6-5 and J is TRBJ2-1; no definite D call. CDR3 size: 12 residues. From germline, CDR1 is MNHEY and CDR2 SVGAGI. Deletions cut 0 bases from V and 12 bases from J, with 9 bases between. The CDR3 here is CASSYSGFSQFF. In nucleotides, the CDR3 is TGTGCCAGCAGTTACTCCGGTTTTTCGCAGTTCTTC.

The chain links TRBV5-1 to TRBJ1-4, with D possibly matching TRBD1 (6 bases). The ends were cut back, 4 bases at V and 3 bases at J, with 10 bases in the middle. The CDR3 is 14 amino acids. Germline-derived CDR1 and CDR2 are SGHRS and YFSETQ. CDR3 sequence: CASSPGQSNEKLFF. Here the CDR3 DNA reads TGCGCCAGCAGCCCAGGACAGTCTAATGAAAAACTGTTTTTT.

The sample holds a few counts of this clone. The CDR3 nucleotides read TGTGCCAGTAAGAACCGCGGCACCGACAGCTACAATCAGCCCCAGCATTTT. Protein product: CASKNRGTDSYNQPQHF. The gene calls are TRBV19 and TRBJ1-5; D is perhaps TRBD1 (5 bases). From germline, CDR1 is LNHDA and CDR2 SQIVND (reference sequence). Trimming cost V 7 bases and J 3 bases, with 22 bases left between them. The CDR3 has 17 amino acids. The variable domain in full, with the rest retrieved from reference TRBV19 and TRBJ1-5, is DGGITQSPKYLFRKEGQNVTLSCEQNLNHDAMYWYRQDPGQGLRLIYYSQIVNDFQKGDIAEGYSVSREKKESFPLTVTSAQKNPTAFYLCASKNRGTDSYNQPQHFGDGTRLSIL.

The chain employs TRBV19 and TRBJ2-5; a possible D gene is TRBD2 (6 bases). The CDR3 covers 15 residues. Trimming cost V 3 bases and J 2 bases, with 13 bases left between them. Germline lookup yields CDR1 LNHDA and CDR2 SQIVND (reference sequence). CDR3 sequence reads: CASSMEGTEQETQYF. The DNA for the CDR3 is TGTGCCAGTAGTATGGAGGGAACAGAGCAAGAGACCCAGTACTTC.

The genes are TRBV28 and TRBJ2-7, with 8 bases identical to TRBD1. The CDR3 spans 10 residues. V dropped 6 bases and J dropped 13; count of bases not matched to a gene: 5. Germline V gives CDR1 MDHEN, CDR2 SYDVKM. The CDR3 DNA sequence: TGTGCCAGCAGGGACAGGGTGACTTACTTC. Its translation: CASRDRVTYF.

This chain joins TRBV11-3 and TRBJ2-1; 7 bases fit TRBD2. The ends lost 0 bases at V and 6 bases at J; junction bases unmatched: 17. CDR1 and CDR2 from the germline V gene are SGHNT and YENEEA. This CDR3 region has 19 residues. The CDR3 loop is CASSLDRGRREHPGNEQFF. CDR3 nucleotide sequence: TGTGCCAGCAGCTTAGATCGAGGGAGGCGGGAGCATCCCGGCAATGAGCAGTTCTTC.

This chain joins TRBV29-1 and TRBJ2-3; TRBD1 is a possible D gene (5 bases). The CDR3 sequence is 11 residues long. V was trimmed by 4 bases and J by 4 bases, leaving 6 bases between them. Germline loops: CDR1 SQVTM, CDR2 ANQGSEA. CDR3 sequence: CSVVGADTQYF. The CDR3 DNA follows: TGCAGCGTTGTAGGGGCAGATACGCAGTATTTT.

The V call is TRBV9, the J call TRBJ2-1, with 8 bases that match TRBD1. CDR3 length: 15 amino acids. The ends lost 4 bases at V and 3 bases at J; junction bases unmatched: 6. Germline assignment: CDR1 SGDLS and CDR2 YYNGEE. As DNA, the CDR3 is TGTGCCAGCAGCCCCACGGGACAGGTCTACAATGAGCAGTTCTTC. Its protein is CASSPTGQVYNEQFF.

The count of this clone is one. V gene TRBV11-2 combines with J gene TRBJ1-2; weak D call: TRBD1 (5 bases). CDR1 SGHAT and CDR2 FQNNGV come from the germline V gene. The CDR3 consists of 15 residues. Trimming removed 2 bases from V and 1 base from J, with 11 bases in between. This CDR3 is CASSLSPTVNYGYTF. The CDR3 DNA is TGTGCCAGCAGCTTAAGCCCGACAGTTAACTATGGCTACACCTTC.

The V gene is TRBV7-9, the J gene TRBJ2-7; the D gene is possibly TRBD2 (5 bases). The V and J ends lost 5 bases and 2 bases respectively, with 16 bases between them. In germline, CDR1 is SEHNR, CDR2 FQNEAQ (reference sequence). The CDR3 is made up of 15 amino acids. CDR3 bases: TGTGCCAGCAGCCCCGCCGGACTTCTAACCTACGAGCAGTACTTC. It yields the protein CASSPAGLLTYEQYF. Together with reference TRBV7-9 and TRBJ2-7, the CDR3 gives the full variable domain: DTGVSQNPRHKITKRGQNVTFRCDPISEHNRLYWYRQTLGQGPEFLTYFQNEAQLEKSRLLSDRFSAERPKGSFSTLEIQRTEQGDSAMYLCASSPAGLLTYEQYFGPGTRLTVT.

This chain joins TRBV6-1 and TRBJ2-2; perhaps TRBD1 as D (5 bases). The CDR3 consists of 15 residues. Germline V gene data show CDR1 as MNHNS and CDR2 as SASEGT. V lost 7 bases and J 3 bases, leaving 15 bases between the germline ends. CDR3 in amino acids: CASNPRGLDTGELFF. Written as DNA, the CDR3 is TGTGCCAGCAACCCTAGGGGCCTTGACACCGGGGAGCTGTTTTTT.

This clone came up a few times. The rearrangement joins TRBV12-5 to TRBJ1-1; D might be TRBD1 (6 bases). The CDR3 consists of 14 residues. Germline CDR1 is LGHNT and CDR2 is FRNRAP. V was cut by 2 bases and J by 3 bases, with 10 bases left in between. DNA of the CDR3: TGTGCTAGTGGTTTGAGGGCAGGGGACACTGAAGCTTTCTTT. It translates to CASGLRAGDTEAFF.

In the case of this clone: The same CDR3 can be traced to other DNA sequences in this sample. The rearrangement uses TRBV4-1 and TRBJ2-2, with D maybe TRBD1 (5 bases). The CDR3 spans 14 residues. The V end was cut by 3 bases, the J end by 6 bases, with 11 bases between. Germline V gene data show CDR1 as MGHRA and CDR2 as YSYEKL. The CDR3 bases are TGCGCCAGCAGCCACAGGGAAGGTGCCGGGGAGCTGTTTTTT. Translated, it gives CASSHREGAGELFF.

The chain combines TRBV29-1 with TRBJ1-2, with 10 nucleotides matching TRBD1. With 6 bases clipped from V and 14 bases from J, the junction kept 6 bases outside the gene matches. Looked up from germline, CDR1 is SQVTM and CDR2 is ANQGSEA. The CDR3 has 10 amino acids. The CDR3 bases are TGCAGCGTCGGACAGGGGGTTTCTACCTTC. This gives the protein CSVGQGVSTF.

This chain links TRBV7-9 with TRBJ2-3; 7 nucleotides match TRBD1. CDR1 is SEHNR, CDR2 FQNEAQ, per germline (reference sequence). V lost 3 bases and J lost 0; bases outside the gene matches: 6. The CDR3 is 16 amino acids. The CDR3 region has the DNA TGTGCCAGCAGCTTGGGACAGCAAGCTAGCACAGATACGCAGTATTTT. This sequence encodes CASSLGQQASTDTQYF. Full variable domain (missing parts from reference TRBV7-9 and TRBJ2-3): DTGVSQNPRHKITKRGQNVTFRCDPISEHNRLYWYRQTLGQGPEFLTYFQNEAQLEKSRLLSDRFSAERPKGSFSTLEIQRTEQGDSAMYLCASSLGQQASTDTQYFGPGTRLTVL.

This clone was picked up one time. The chain has TRBV6-5 and TRBJ2-4; 7 bases are a match to TRBD1. CDR3 length: 15 residues. The ends lost 6 bases at V and 1 base at J; junction bases unmatched: 6. CDR1 is MNHEY and CDR2 is SVGAGI in the germline V gene. CDR3 bases: TGTGCCAGCAGCCCTCGGGACAGCGCCAAAAACATTCAGTACTTC. Translating it yields CASSPRDSAKNIQYF.

The chain combines TRBV5-4 with TRBJ1-1, with a possible D match to TRBD1 (6 bases). The CDR3 runs to 13 residues. Trimming removed 4 bases at V and 1 base at J, with 8 bases between. Germline V gene data show CDR1 as SGHNT and CDR2 as YYREEE (reference sequence). The CDR3 sequence: CASSKTGNTEAFF. Here the CDR3 DNA reads TGTGCCAGCAGCAAGACAGGGAACACTGAAGCTTTCTTT. The variable domain in full, completed from reference TRBV5-4 and TRBJ1-1, reads ETGVTQSPTHLIKTRGQQVTLRCSSQSGHNTVSWYQQALGQGPQFIFQYYREEENGRGNFPPRFSGLQFPNYSSELNVNALELDDSALYLCASSKTGNTEAFFGQGTRLTVV.

This clone showed up just once. The chain carries TRBV2 and TRBJ1-2; D unresolved. Germline-derived CDR1 and CDR2 are SNHLY and FYNNEI. Trimming took off 7 bases at V and 8 bases at J, with 26 bases between the two ends. This CDR3 comprises 16 residues. In DNA form, the CDR3 reads TGTGCCAGCACCCGACTCCCCAGCCGTTTTAATCGGGGCTACACCTTC. Protein product: CASTRLPSRFNRGYTF.